The 2 T cell receptor beta chains in this list originate from one sample, sequenced in a study of T cell responses to AZD1222 COVID-19 vaccine. Sequencing used immunoSEQ multiplex PCR; TCRdb keeps in-frame clones, though not all of them. This sample has roughly 160,000 clones, with around nine tenths found just once. Sequencing used peripheral blood, obtained 28 days after the second AZD1222 dose. The receptors come from an adult who received the AZD1222 COVID-19 vaccine.

This clone was seen more than once but under ten times. The rearrangement links TRBV2 to TRBJ1-2; D might be TRBD1 (5 bases). Germline values: CDR1 SNHLY, CDR2 FYNNEI. V was pared by 4 bases and J by 1 base, with 10 bases between. The CDR3 covers 14 residues. CDR3 sequence: CASSAARGNYGYTF. The CDR3 DNA reads as TGTGCCAGCAGTGCTGCAAGGGGTAACTATGGCTACACCTTC.

The gene calls are TRBV18 and TRBJ2-5; D possibly matches TRBD1 or TRBD2 (5 bases each). This CDR3 has 15 amino acids. The V gene lost 4 bases and the J gene lost 5 bases, with 17 bases spanning the gap. Looked up from germline, CDR1 is KGHSH and CDR2 is LQKENI. CDR3 bases: TGTGCCAGCTCACACACCGGGACGGCCCAGGAGACCCAGTACTTC. Its translation is CASSHTGTAQETQYF.